A single sample gave rise to the 12 T cell receptor beta chains below, sequenced in a study of blood T cell repertoires in COVID-19 (dated by TCRdb to about 2020). Receptors were amplified or captured by the immunoSEQ multiplex PCR assay. Imported from immuneACCESS, the table was reduced by TCRdb to in-frame sequences with V and J called. These copies leave out some clones; in studies compared against another copy, an unresolved V gene accounts for under half, and the cause of the remainder is not known. The sample contains approximately 220,000 clones, around 82% of them found a single time. The ten largest clones take up 7% to 8.5% of the sample. The sample comprised PBMCs or T cells enriched from blood (not recorded which). These receptors were taken from a woman aged 40 to 50 with acute COVID-19.

The V call is TRBV5-6, the J call TRBJ1-2; weak D call: TRBD1 (5 bases). Germline CDR1 SGHDT, CDR2 YYEEEE. V was shortened by 4 bases and J by 4 bases, with 17 bases between the two germline ends. The CDR3 extends over 15 amino acids. In DNA, the CDR3 is TGTGCCAGCAGCCTCCGGGACTCATCCTCCTATGGCTACACCTTC. Protein sequence: CASSLRDSSSYGYTF. Full variable domain (remainder filled in from reference TRBV5-6 and TRBJ1-2): DAGVTQSPTHLIKTRGQQVTLRCSPKSGHDTVSWYQQALGQGPQFIFQYYEEEERQRGNFPDRFSGHQFPNYSSELNVNALLLGDSALYLCASSLRDSSSYGYTFGSGTRLTVV.

The CDR3 DNA follows: TGTGCCAGCAGTTTATTATCGGTGGGGGCGGAGGAGACCCAGTACTTC. Residues: CASSLLSVGAEETQYF. This sequence joins TRBV28 and TRBJ2-5, with TRBD1 as a possible D gene (6 bases). The CDR3 contains 16 residues. Between the trimmed V and J ends, which lost 1 base and 5 bases, there was a span of 17 bases. CDR1 MDHEN and CDR2 SYDVKM come from the germline V gene.

The sample holds many counts of this clone. The sample has other DNA sequences that encode this CDR3 too. V and J are TRBV5-1 and TRBJ1-1, with 8 bases fitting TRBD1. The CDR3 spans 15 residues. V shed 4 bases, J shed 4 bases, and the junction held 9 bases outside the gene matches. Germline assignment: CDR1 SGHRS and CDR2 YFSETQ. CDR3 in amino acids: CASSPRTGKVTEAFF. Here the CDR3 DNA reads TGCGCCAGCAGCCCCCGGACAGGGAAAGTCACTGAAGCTTTCTTT.

The genes are TRBV28 and TRBJ1-5, with 10 bases fitting TRBD1. This CDR3 is 14 amino acids long. V lost 6 bases to trimming and J lost 7 bases; unmatched junction nucleotides: 6. The germline CDR1 and CDR2 sequences are MDHEN and SYDVKM. CDR3 DNA: TGTGCCAGCAGCCGGGACAGGGGAAGCCAGCCCCAGCATTTT. This encodes CASSRDRGSQPQHF.

The chain recombines TRBV4-1 with TRBJ1-4; TRBD1 matches 7 bases. Unmatched junction bases numbered 10, after V lost 0 bases and J lost 6 bases. Germline values: CDR1 MGHRA, CDR2 YSYEKL. The CDR3 is made up of 17 amino acids. The CDR3 here is CASSQDPLGGGDEKLFF. CDR3 coding DNA: TGCGCCAGCAGCCAAGATCCCTTAGGGGGCGGTGATGAAAAACTGTTTTTT.

As concerns this clone: An end of the junction does not agree with germline; a read error may underlie this. The V gene is TRBV7-7, the J gene TRBJ2-7; D is unclear. The CDR3 has 17 residues. Germline values: CDR1 SSHAT, CDR2 FNYEAQ (reference sequence). As DNA, the CDR3 is TGTGCTAGCAGCTTCCAAGTCAGGAAAGCCCAACAGTGCGAGCAGTACTTC. Residues: CASSFQVRKAQQCEQYF.

The chain employs TRBV11-2 and TRBJ2-2; D might be TRBD2 (5 bases). V was shortened by 0 bases and J by 7 bases, with 18 bases between the two germline ends. This CDR3 spans 17 amino acids. Germline loops: CDR1 SGHAT, CDR2 FQNNGV. The CDR3 reads CASSLDSPPGWVGELFF. For the CDR3, the DNA is TGTGCCAGCAGCTTAGATTCCCCCCCGGGGTGGGTCGGGGAGCTGTTTTTT.

J is TRBJ1-2 and V is TRBV30; TRBD1 matches at 8 bases. The CDR3 covers 13 residues. Trimming took 6 bases from V and 6 from J; bases not matched to a gene: 9. Germline V CDR1 and CDR2: GTSNPN, SVGIG (reference sequence). The CDR3 nucleotides are TGTGCCTGCCTCAACAGGGGGAAGGATGGCTACACCTTC. Amino acid sequence: CACLNRGKDGYTF.

This chain links TRBV2 with TRBJ1-5, with 7 bases fitting TRBD1. This CDR3 is built from 15 residues. The germline gives CDR1 SNHLY, CDR2 FYNNEI. V dropped 6 bases and J dropped 3; count of bases not matched to a gene: 8. The CDR3 region has the DNA TGTGCCAGCAGGGTCGACAGGGCGAACAATCAGCCCCAGCATTTT. Translating gives CASRVDRANNQPQHF. The complete variable domain, with remaining parts taken from reference TRBV2 and TRBJ1-5, reads EPEVTQTPSHQVTQMGQEVILRCVPISNHLYFYWYRQILGQKVEFLVSFYNNEISEKSEIFDDQFSVERPDGSNFTLKIRSTKLEDSAMYFCASRVDRANNQPQHFGDGTRLSIL.

The chain is built from TRBV2 and TRBJ2-7, with D perhaps matching TRBD1 (5 bases). Deletions cut 6 bases from V and 3 bases from J, with 12 bases between. CDR3 size: 13 residues. Germline values: CDR1 SNHLY, CDR2 FYNNEI. The CDR3 reads CASRGQGHYEQYF. In DNA, the CDR3 is TGTGCCAGCAGGGGCCAGGGTCACTACGAGCAGTACTTC.

In this sample, this clone turned up a few times. The chain combines TRBV2 with TRBJ1-5; D remains ambiguous. CDR3 size: 12 residues. Germline assignment: CDR1 SNHLY and CDR2 FYNNEI. Trimming pared 6 bases from V and 4 bases from J, leaving 7 bases between. CDR3 protein: CASREGNQPQHF. The DNA for the CDR3 is TGTGCCAGCAGGGAGGGAAATCAGCCCCAGCATTTT.

A single count supports this clone. The V and J genes are TRBV28 and TRBJ1-2, with 7 bases that match TRBD1. Germline trimming cut 7 bases from V and 5 bases from J; bases unmatched to any gene: 10. The CDR3 has 14 residues. The V gene's germline CDR1 is MDHEN and CDR2 SYDVKM. The CDR3 protein is CASIHHGDSYGYTF. The CDR3 coding sequence is TGTGCCAGCATCCACCATGGGGACAGTTATGGCTACACCTTC.